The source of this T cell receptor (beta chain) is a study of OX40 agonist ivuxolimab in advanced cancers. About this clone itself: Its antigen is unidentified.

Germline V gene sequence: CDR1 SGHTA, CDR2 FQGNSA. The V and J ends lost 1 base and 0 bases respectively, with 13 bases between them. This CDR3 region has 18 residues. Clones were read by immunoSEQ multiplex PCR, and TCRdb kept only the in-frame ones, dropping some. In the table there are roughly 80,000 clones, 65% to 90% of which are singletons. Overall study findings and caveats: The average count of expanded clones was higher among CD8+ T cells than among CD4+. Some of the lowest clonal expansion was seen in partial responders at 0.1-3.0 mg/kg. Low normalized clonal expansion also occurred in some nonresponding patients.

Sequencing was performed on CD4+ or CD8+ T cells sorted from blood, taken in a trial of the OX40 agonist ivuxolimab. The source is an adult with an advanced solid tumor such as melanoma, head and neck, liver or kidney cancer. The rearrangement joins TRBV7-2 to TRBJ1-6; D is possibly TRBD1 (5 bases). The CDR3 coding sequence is TGTGCCAGCAGCTTAGGTCTTCAGGGAAGCTCCTATAATTCACCCCTCCACTTT. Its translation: CASSLGLQGSSYNSPLHF.